The sequence of this T cell receptor beta chain was determined in a study of T cell changes during pregnancy in multiple sclerosis. V dropped 5 bases and J dropped 3 bases, with 16 bases sitting between them. Germline CDR1 reads SQVTM; CDR2 reads ANQGSEA. This CDR3 spans 14 amino acids. Data came from immunoSEQ multiplex PCR; TCRdb stores just in-frame clones and leaves some out. The sample includes about 28,000 clones, under 95% seen only once; the top ten take around 4.9%. The source of this sequence is a female donor in good health, enrolled as a control in a pregnancy study. This sample comprised peripheral blood, obtained in the first trimester of pregnancy. The rearrangement uses TRBV29-1 and TRBJ1-2; D is uncertain. The DNA for the CDR3 is TGCAGCGTTTCCCCGAGACACATGGACTATGGCTACACCTTC. It codes for CSVSPRHMDYGYTF.